The next 9 T cell receptor beta chains were all read from a single sample in a study of response to subunit inactivated influenza vaccine. TCRdb re-called the RT-PCR reads through MiXCR, storing one row per CDR3 protein. The sample yields 500,000 to 650,000 distinct CDR3 sequences, around 8% seen once. Here the sequenced sample was PBMCs from blood, taken approximately 25 months after vaccination. The receptor set was obtained from a man between 50 and 69 years old who received an inactivated influenza vaccine.

At least ten counts were recorded for this clonotype. This rearrangement joins TRBV20-1 to TRBJ2-5; 8 bases are a match to TRBD1. V dropped 0 bases and J dropped 5; count of bases not matched to a gene: 8. Germline V gene lookup returns CDR1 DFQATT and CDR2 SNEGSKA (reference sequence). The CDR3 length is 15 residues. In DNA form, the CDR3 reads TGCAGTGCTAGAGAGCCCGGACAGGGTAGGGAGACCCAGTACTTC. Residues: CSAREPGQGRETQYF.

This rearrangement joins TRBV4-2 to TRBJ2-1; 12 nucleotides align to TRBD2. CDR1 is LGHNA and CDR2 is YNFKEQ in the germline V gene. This CDR3 has 15 amino acids. V dropped 3 bases and J dropped 7; count of bases not matched to a gene: 4. The CDR3, as DNA: TGTGCCAGCAGCCATTCTAGCGGGGGGGGGAATGAGCAGTTCTTC. Its translation: CASSHSSGGGNEQFF.

This clonotype was detected only a few times. The J gene is TRBJ2-1, the V gene TRBV4-2, with D perhaps TRBD2 (5 bases). CDR3 length equals 16 residues. V lost 0 bases and J lost 6, with 15 bases in between. Germline CDR1 reads LGHNA; CDR2 reads YNFKEQ. This CDR3 reads CASSQDAPRGANEQFF. CDR3 coding DNA: TGTGCCAGCAGCCAAGATGCCCCCCGGGGAGCCAATGAGCAGTTCTTC.

This clonotype showed up many times. This rearrangement joins TRBV12-3 or TRBV12-4 to TRBJ1-5, with a tentative D call TRBD1 (5 bases). The CDR3 runs to 12 residues. V lost 6 bases and J 9 bases, leaving 12 bases between the germline ends. In nucleotides, the CDR3 is TGTGCCAGCAGCCTGGGGCCGCGGCCCCAGCATTTT. Residues: CASSLGPRPQHF.

The chain combines TRBV12-3 or TRBV12-4 with TRBJ1-3; D unresolved. This CDR3 has 14 residues. V dropped 6 bases and J dropped 1 base, with 10 bases sitting between them. The CDR3 loop reads CASRVFQSGNTIYF. In DNA form, the CDR3 reads TGTGCCAGCAGAGTTTTCCAGTCTGGAAACACCATATATTTT.

This clonotype showed up many times. V is TRBV12-3 or TRBV12-4 and J is TRBJ2-4, with D uncertain. The ends were cut back, 4 bases at V and 5 bases at J, with 18 bases in the middle. This CDR3 comprises 16 residues. CDR3 sequence (DNA): TGTGCCAGCAGTTCAATGATAAAGATATCACAAAACATTCAGTACTTC. Translation: CASSSMIKISQNIQYF.

In its sample, this clonotype was seen a few times. The rearrangement uses TRBV29-1 and TRBJ1-1; 8 nucleotides match TRBD1. The CDR3 runs 13 residues. CDR1 is SQVTM and CDR2 is ANQGSEA in the germline V gene. V was pared by 5 bases and J by 4 bases, with 6 bases of the junction left unmatched. The DNA for the CDR3 is TGCAGCGTTATAAAACAGGGGGTCACTGAAGCTTTCTTT. This translates into CSVIKQGVTEAFF.

This clonotype was seen repeatedly, ten times or more. The chain carries TRBV7-2 and TRBJ2-3, with 9 bases aligning to TRBD2. This CDR3 has 16 amino acids. Per germline, CDR1 SGHTA and CDR2 FQGNSA. Germline trimming cut 3 bases from V and 1 base from J; bases unmatched to any gene: 5. The CDR3 DNA follows: TGTGCCAGCAGCTTGCGGGGGGGCCTGGGCACAGATACGCAGTATTTT. Protein: CASSLRGGLGTDTQYF.

This clonotype was found many times. The rearrangement uses TRBV5-1 and TRBJ2-7; 7 bases match TRBD2. The CDR3 sequence is 16 residues long. Looked up from germline, CDR1 is SGHRS and CDR2 is YFSETQ. The ends lost 0 bases at V and 4 bases at J; junction bases unmatched: 10. The CDR3 DNA reads as TGCGCCAGCAGCTTGGTAGGCAGCGGGAAAAGGTACGAGCAGTACTTC. Its protein product is CASSLVGSGKRYEQYF.